The 16 T cell receptor beta chains in this list originate from one sample, sequenced in a study of siplizumab effects on memory and regulatory T cells. Sequencing used immunoSEQ multiplex PCR; TCRdb keeps in-frame clones, though not all of them. The sample lists around 95,000 clones, 85% to 95% occurring once. Specimen: non-Treg CD4+ T cells sorted from blood. Every receptor here comes from a human donor in good health.

This sequence joins TRBV7-2 and TRBJ2-5; D possibly corresponds to TRBD1 (5 bases). This CDR3 comprises 13 residues. Trimming pared 3 bases from V and 3 bases from J, leaving 8 bases between. From germline, CDR1 is SGHTA and CDR2 FQGNSA. The CDR3 protein is CASSFTREETQYF. CDR3 nucleotides: TGTGCCAGCAGCTTCACCAGGGAAGAGACCCAGTACTTC. The whole variable domain, filled in from reference TRBV7-2 and TRBJ2-5, reads GAGVSQSPSNKVTEKGKDVELRCDPISGHTALYWYRQSLGQGLEFLIYFQGNSAPDKSGLPSDRFSAERTGGSVSTLTIQRTQQEDSAVYLCASSFTREETQYFGPGTRLLVL.

This chain uses TRBV9 with TRBJ2-7; 8 positions match TRBD1. V dropped 4 bases and J dropped 4; count of bases not matched to a gene: 10. The CDR3 runs to 15 residues. Germline V gene data show CDR1 as SGDLS and CDR2 as YYNGEE. CDR3 nucleotides: TGTGCCAGCAGCCAATCCCTTGGACAGGGTTACGAGCAGTACTTC. Protein product: CASSQSLGQGYEQYF.

The chain recombines TRBV28 with TRBJ2-6; tentatively, D is TRBD1 (6 bases). Deletions cut 2 bases from V and 0 bases from J, with 11 bases between. CDR1 and CDR2 (germline): MDHEN, SYDVKM. This CDR3 has 17 residues. CDR3 sequence: CASSLGTPVSGANVLTF. The CDR3, as DNA: TGTGCCAGCAGTTTAGGGACACCCGTCTCTGGGGCCAACGTCCTGACTTTC.

The chain's CDR3 is CASSEAEGYTF. The CDR3 DNA follows: TGTGCCAGCAGTGAAGCGGAAGGCTACACCTTC. The genes are TRBV2 and TRBJ1-2, with D unclear. The CDR3 runs 11 residues. V lost 0 bases and J 8 bases, leaving 4 bases between the germline ends. Germline CDR1 reads SNHLY; CDR2 reads FYNNEI.

The chain combines TRBV2 with TRBJ2-1; 10 bases fit TRBD2. The germline gives CDR1 SNHLY, CDR2 FYNNEI. CDR3 length: 15 amino acids. The junction had 3 bases not matched to a gene; V was cut back by 1 base and J by 6 bases. The CDR3 reads CASSEELAGVNEQFF. The CDR3 nucleotides are TGTGCCAGCAGTGAAGAGCTAGCGGGAGTCAATGAGCAGTTCTTC.

The chain combines TRBV6-5 with TRBJ2-5; a possible D gene is TRBD2 (5 bases). V lost 5 bases and J lost 0, with 13 bases in between. This CDR3 has 15 residues. The germline V gene encodes CDR1 MNHEY and CDR2 SVGAGI. The CDR3: CASSRGIRDQETQYF. The CDR3, as DNA: TGTGCCAGCAGTCGGGGTATACGGGACCAAGAGACCCAGTACTTC.

The V and J genes are TRBV11-2 and TRBJ2-3; possibly TRBD1 or TRBD2 for D (5 bases each). With 5 bases removed from V and 6 bases from J, the gap between germline ends came to 15 bases. Per the germline V gene, CDR1 is SGHAT and CDR2 is FQNNGV. The CDR3 loop spans 14 amino acids. Written as DNA, the CDR3 is TGTGCCAGCAGCGCGAGGAGAGGGACGGATACGCAGTATTTT. This sequence encodes CASSARRGTDTQYF. The full variable domain, with the rest looked up from reference TRBV11-2 and TRBJ2-3, is EAGVAQSPRYKIIEKRQSVAFWCNPISGHATLYWYQQILGQGPKLLIQFQNNGVVDDSQLPKDRFSAERLKGVDSTLKIQPAKLEDSAVYLCASSARRGTDTQYFGPGTRLTVL.

The rearrangement joins TRBV27 to TRBJ2-3; no clear D gene. The CDR3 has 18 amino acids. Looked up from germline, CDR1 is MNHEY and CDR2 is SMNVEV (reference sequence). V lost 9 bases and J 0 bases, leaving 25 bases between the germline ends. CDR3 nucleotide sequence: TGTGCCAGTATCCAGAGTAAATTTCCAGGCGTAAGCACAGATACGCAGTATTTT. This gives the protein CASIQSKFPGVSTDTQYF.

V is TRBV9 and J is TRBJ2-5, with D maybe TRBD2 (5 bases). The CDR3 extends over 16 amino acids. Germline CDR1 and CDR2: SGDLS and YYNGEE. Trimming removed 6 bases from V and 2 bases from J, with 20 bases in between. The DNA for the CDR3 is TGTGCCAGCAACCGACTCCCGGTCGGAGGTCAAGAGACCCAGTACTTC. Amino acids: CASNRLPVGGQETQYF.

The CDR3, as DNA: TGCGCCAGCAGCTTGGGGACTAGCGGGGGATACAATGAGCAGTTCTTC. Translated: CASSLGTSGGYNEQFF. The J gene is TRBJ2-1, the V gene TRBV5-1, with 13 bases lining up with TRBD2. Losses at the gene ends were 0 bases for V and 4 bases for J; bases not matched to a gene: 1. This CDR3 contains 16 residues. Germline CDR1 and CDR2: SGHRS and YFSETQ.

The rearrangement joins TRBV6-6 to TRBJ2-7; the D gene is possibly TRBD2 (6 bases). Germline CDR1 and CDR2: MNHNY and SVGAGI (reference sequence). The V end was cut by 5 bases, the J end by 3 bases, with 14 bases between. The CDR3 covers 14 residues. The DNA for the CDR3 is TGTGCCAGCAGTCCCGCCGGGAGATACTACGAGCAGTACTTC. Translating gives CASSPAGRYYEQYF.

The V and J genes are TRBV27 and TRBJ2-7; 9 nucleotides match TRBD2. Germline trimming cut 1 base from V and 4 bases from J; bases unmatched to any gene: 14. This CDR3 is 18 amino acids long. Looked up from germline, CDR1 is MNHEY and CDR2 is SMNVEV (reference sequence). CDR3 amino acids: CASSLFTSGQRDDYEQYF. The CDR3, as DNA: TGTGCCAGCAGTTTATTTACTAGCGGGCAACGAGACGATTACGAGCAGTACTTC.

The V and J genes are TRBV19 and TRBJ2-5; 10 bases fit TRBD1. The CDR3 has 17 residues. Losses at the gene ends were 4 bases for V and 2 bases for J; bases not matched to a gene: 10. CDR1 and CDR2 (germline): LNHDA, SQIVND (reference sequence). CDR3 protein: CASSRGQGGTGQETQYF. CDR3 bases: TGTGCCAGTAGTAGAGGACAGGGGGGGACGGGGCAAGAGACCCAGTACTTC.

The rearrangement uses TRBV18 and TRBJ2-5; 9 positions agree with TRBD1. The germline CDR1 and CDR2 sequences are KGHSH and LQKENI. With 4 bases clipped from V and 10 bases from J, the junction kept 13 bases outside the gene matches. The length of the CDR3 is 15 residues. The CDR3 protein is CASSRLQGAARDQYF. In nucleotides, the CDR3 is TGTGCCAGCTCACGACTACAGGGGGCCGCACGGGACCAGTACTTC.

This sequence joins TRBV6-5 and TRBJ2-1, with 10 bases that match TRBD2. The CDR3 has 16 amino acids. CDR1 and CDR2 from the germline V gene are MNHEY and SVGAGI. V was clipped by 0 bases and J by 10 bases; unmatched bases: 9. In DNA, the CDR3 is TGTGCCAGCAGTTACTCGAGGGCTAGCGGGAGCGGCGAGCAGTTCTTC. As protein: CASSYSRASGSGEQFF.

The chain carries TRBV7-3 and TRBJ2-1; D might be TRBD2 (5 bases). V lost 4 bases, J lost 3 bases, and 13 bases lay in between. The CDR3 loop spans 15 amino acids. The germline gives CDR1 SGHTA, CDR2 FQGTGA. This CDR3 reads CASSSGKESYNEQFF. CDR3 coding DNA: TGTGCCAGCAGCTCCGGGAAGGAAAGCTACAATGAGCAGTTCTTC.